A selection of T cell receptor beta chains follows, all from one sample in a study of patients and donors after allogeneic stem cell transplantation. Using its own MiXCR run on the RT-PCR reads, TCRdb lists one record per CDR3 protein. The table shows about 110,000 distinct CDR3 sequences, with around 36% occurring only once. The source material was blood, either unsorted or a sorted T cell fraction (not recorded which). The receptors originated from a human donor who was either an allogeneic HSCT recipient or a stem cell or donor lymphocyte infusion donor (not recorded which). It is not recorded whose cells these are; they may come from a transplant donor. Both conserved end residues are part of each CDR3. D genes are given only for firm matches. Size tells how often a clone was seen (once, few, many) or the class of an expanded clone, and some rows leave it out.

cdr3_nt,cdr3_aa,d_call,clone_size,v_call,j_call,cdr3_length
TGTGCCAGCAGCCTTCCGGACAGATTCCCGCCCTACGAGCAGTACTTC,CASSLPDRFPPYEQYF,-,-,TRBV5-5,TRBJ2-7,16
TGTGCCAGCAGCTTAGGAGCCAGGGGGGAAACTGAAGCTTTCTTT,CASSLGARGETEAFF,TRBD1,-,TRBV11-2,TRBJ1-1,15
TGTGCCAGTAGTAGCAGACAGGGTGGAACTGAAGCTTTCTTT,CASSSRQGGTEAFF,TRBD1,few,TRBV19,TRBJ1-1,14
TGTGCCAGCAGTTCCCGGCGGGAGGACTCCTACAATGAGCAGTTCTTC,CASSSRREDSYNEQFF,TRBD2,few,TRBV12-3/TRBV12-4,TRBJ2-1,16
TGCAGTGTAGATCGGGAGAACAATGAGCAGTTCTTC,CSVDRENNEQFF,-,-,TRBV20-1,TRBJ2-1,12
TGTGCCAGCAGTTACTCGAGGGTCCAGGGCGAAGGAAACACCATATATTTT,CASSYSRVQGEGNTIYF,-,few,TRBV6-5,TRBJ1-3,17
TGTGCCAGCAGCCTCGGTGACACCATATATTTT,CASSLGDTIYF,-,few,TRBV7-8,TRBJ1-3,11
TGTGCCAGCAGTTCACGAACAGGGCTCTACGAGCAGTACTTC,CASSSRTGLYEQYF,-,-,TRBV27,TRBJ2-7,14
TGTGCCAGCAGCCAAGATGGGACTGTAAGAGGGTCCCAGTACTTC,CASSQDGTVRGSQYF,-,few,TRBV4-2,TRBJ2-5,15
TGTGCCACCGCCGGGACCGGGAACATTCAGTACTTC,CATAGTGNIQYF,-,-,TRBV24-1,TRBJ2-4,12
TGCGCCAGCAGCTTGCGCGGGAGGTTCACCGGGGAGCTGTTTTTT,CASSLRGRFTGELFF,TRBD2,-,TRBV5-1,TRBJ2-2,15
TGCAGTGCTAGAGTAGCGGGAGACGAGCATTACTTC,CSARVAGDEHYF,TRBD2,-,TRBV20-1,TRBJ2-7,12
TGTGCCAGCAGCTTCGATCGTTCTAGCACAGATACGCAGTATTTT,CASSFDRSSTDTQYF,-,-,TRBV5-8,TRBJ2-3,15
TGCAGCGTTGAAGACGAGCGGGGGACGTCGGGCGAGCAGTTCTTC,CSVEDERGTSGEQFF,TRBD2,-,TRBV29-1,TRBJ2-1,15